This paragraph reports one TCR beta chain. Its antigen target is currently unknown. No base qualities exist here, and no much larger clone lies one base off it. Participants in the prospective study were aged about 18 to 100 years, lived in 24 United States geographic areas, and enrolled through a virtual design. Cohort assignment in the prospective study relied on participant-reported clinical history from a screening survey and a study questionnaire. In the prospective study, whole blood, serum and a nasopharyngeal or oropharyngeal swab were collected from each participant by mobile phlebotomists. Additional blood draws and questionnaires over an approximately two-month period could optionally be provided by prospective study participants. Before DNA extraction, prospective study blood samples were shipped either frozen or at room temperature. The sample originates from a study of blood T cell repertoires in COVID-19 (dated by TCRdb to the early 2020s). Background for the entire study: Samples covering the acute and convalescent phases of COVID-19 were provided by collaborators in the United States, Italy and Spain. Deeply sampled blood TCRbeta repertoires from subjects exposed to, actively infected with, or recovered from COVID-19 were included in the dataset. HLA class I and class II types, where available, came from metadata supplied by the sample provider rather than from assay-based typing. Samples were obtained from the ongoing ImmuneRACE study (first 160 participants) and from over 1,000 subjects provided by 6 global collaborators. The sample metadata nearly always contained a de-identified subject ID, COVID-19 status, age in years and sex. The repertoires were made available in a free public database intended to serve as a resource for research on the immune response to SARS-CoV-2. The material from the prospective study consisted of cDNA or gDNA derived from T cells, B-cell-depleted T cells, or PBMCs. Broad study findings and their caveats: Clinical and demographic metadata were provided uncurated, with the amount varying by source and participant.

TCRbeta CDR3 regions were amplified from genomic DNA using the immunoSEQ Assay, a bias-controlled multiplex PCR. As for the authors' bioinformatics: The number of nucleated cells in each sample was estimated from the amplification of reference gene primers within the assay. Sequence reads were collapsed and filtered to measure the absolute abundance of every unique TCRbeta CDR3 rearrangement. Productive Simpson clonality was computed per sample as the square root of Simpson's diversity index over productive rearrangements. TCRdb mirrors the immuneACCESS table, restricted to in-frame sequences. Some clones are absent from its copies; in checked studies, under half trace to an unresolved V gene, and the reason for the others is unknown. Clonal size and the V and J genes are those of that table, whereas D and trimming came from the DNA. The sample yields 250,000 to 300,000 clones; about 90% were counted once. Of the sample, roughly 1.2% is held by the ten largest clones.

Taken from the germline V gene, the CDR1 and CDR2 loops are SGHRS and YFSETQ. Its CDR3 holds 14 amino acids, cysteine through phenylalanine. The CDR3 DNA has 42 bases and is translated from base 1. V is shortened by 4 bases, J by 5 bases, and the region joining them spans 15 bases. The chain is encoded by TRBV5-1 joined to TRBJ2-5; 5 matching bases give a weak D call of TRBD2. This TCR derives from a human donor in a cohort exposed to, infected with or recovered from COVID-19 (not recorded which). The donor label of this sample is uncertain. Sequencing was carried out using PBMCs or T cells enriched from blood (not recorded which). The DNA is TGCGCCAGCAGCCCCGTTTCCGGGGAGGAGACCCAGTACTTC. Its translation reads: CASSPVSGEETQYF.